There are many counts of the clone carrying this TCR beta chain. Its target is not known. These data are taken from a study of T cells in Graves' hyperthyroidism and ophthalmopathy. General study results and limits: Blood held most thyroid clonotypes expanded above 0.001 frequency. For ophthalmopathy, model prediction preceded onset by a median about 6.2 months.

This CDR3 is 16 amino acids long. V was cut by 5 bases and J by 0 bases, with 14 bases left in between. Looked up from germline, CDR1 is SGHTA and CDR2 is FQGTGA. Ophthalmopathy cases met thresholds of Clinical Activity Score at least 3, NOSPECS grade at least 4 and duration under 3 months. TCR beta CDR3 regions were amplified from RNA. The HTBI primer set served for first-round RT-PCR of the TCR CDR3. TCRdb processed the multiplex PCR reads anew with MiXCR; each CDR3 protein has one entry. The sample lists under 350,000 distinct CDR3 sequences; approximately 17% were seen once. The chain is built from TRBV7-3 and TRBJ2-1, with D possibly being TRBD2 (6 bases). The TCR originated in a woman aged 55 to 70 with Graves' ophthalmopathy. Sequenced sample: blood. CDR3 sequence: CASSLAGPSSYNEQFF. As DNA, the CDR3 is TGTGCCAGCAGCCTCGCGGGGCCGAGCTCCTACAATGAGCAGTTCTTC.